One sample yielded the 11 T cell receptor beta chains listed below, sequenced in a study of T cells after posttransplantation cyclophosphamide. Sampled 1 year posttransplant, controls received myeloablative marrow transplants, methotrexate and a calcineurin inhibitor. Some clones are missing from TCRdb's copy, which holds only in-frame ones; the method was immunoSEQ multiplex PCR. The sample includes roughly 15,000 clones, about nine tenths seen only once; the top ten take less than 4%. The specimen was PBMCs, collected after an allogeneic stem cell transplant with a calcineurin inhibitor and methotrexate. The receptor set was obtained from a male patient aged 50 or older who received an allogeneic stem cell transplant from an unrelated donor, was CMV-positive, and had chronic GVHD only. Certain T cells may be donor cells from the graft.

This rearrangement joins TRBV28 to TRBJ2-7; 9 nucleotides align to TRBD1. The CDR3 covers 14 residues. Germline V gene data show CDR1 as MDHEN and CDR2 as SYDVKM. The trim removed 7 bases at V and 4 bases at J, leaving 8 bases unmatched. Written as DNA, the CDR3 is TGTGCCAGCACTGCCGGGACAGGGCTATACGAGCAGTACTTC. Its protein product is CASTAGTGLYEQYF.

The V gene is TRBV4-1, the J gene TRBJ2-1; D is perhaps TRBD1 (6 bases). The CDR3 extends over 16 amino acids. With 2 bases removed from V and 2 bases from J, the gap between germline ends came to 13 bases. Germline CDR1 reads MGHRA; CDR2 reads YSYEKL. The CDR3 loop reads CASSQKSGTPYNEQFF. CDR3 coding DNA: TGCGCCAGCAGCCAAAAATCCGGGACACCCTACAATGAGCAGTTCTTC.

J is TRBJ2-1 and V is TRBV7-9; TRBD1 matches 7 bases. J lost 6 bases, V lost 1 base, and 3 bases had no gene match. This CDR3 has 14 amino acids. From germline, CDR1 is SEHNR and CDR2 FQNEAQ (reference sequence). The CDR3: CASSLGGTVNEQFF. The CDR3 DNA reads TGTGCCAGCAGCTTAGGTGGGACAGTCAATGAGCAGTTCTTC.

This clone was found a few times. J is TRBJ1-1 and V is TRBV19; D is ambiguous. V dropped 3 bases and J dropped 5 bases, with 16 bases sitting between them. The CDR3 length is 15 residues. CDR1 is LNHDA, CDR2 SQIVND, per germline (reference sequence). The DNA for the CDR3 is TGTGCCAGTAGTATGGGCAGCGCTGGCGGGACTGAAGCTTTCTTT. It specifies CASSMGSAGGTEAFF.

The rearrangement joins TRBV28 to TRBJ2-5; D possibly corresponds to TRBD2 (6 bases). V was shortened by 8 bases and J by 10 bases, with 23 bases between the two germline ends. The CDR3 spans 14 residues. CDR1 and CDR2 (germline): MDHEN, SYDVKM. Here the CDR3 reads CASRPGDLKGYQYF. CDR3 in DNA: TGTGCCAGCCGACCGGGGGACCTCAAGGGGTACCAGTACTTC.

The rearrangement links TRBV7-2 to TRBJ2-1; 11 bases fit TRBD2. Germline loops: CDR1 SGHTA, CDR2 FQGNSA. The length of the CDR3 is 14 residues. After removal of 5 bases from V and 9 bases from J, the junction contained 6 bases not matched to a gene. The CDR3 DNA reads TGTGCCAGCAGCCTCAAGACTAGCGGGATTGAGCAGTTCTTC. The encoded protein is CASSLKTSGIEQFF. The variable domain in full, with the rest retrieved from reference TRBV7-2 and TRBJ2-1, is GAGVSQSPSNKVTEKGKDVELRCDPISGHTALYWYRQSLGQGLEFLIYFQGNSAPDKSGLPSDRFSAERTGGSVSTLTIQRTQQEDSAVYLCASSLKTSGIEQFFGPGTRLTVL.

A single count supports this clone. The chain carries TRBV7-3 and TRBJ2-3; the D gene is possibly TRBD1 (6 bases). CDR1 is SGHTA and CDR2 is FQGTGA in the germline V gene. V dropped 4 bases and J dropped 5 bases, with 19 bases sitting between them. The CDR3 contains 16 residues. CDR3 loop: CASSSKQRGLIDTQYF. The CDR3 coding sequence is TGTGCCAGCAGCTCGAAACAAAGGGGGTTGATAGATACGCAGTATTTT.

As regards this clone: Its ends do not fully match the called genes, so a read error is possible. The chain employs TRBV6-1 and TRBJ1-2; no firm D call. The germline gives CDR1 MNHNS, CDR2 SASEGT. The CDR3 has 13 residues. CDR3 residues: CASSLNTKYGYTF. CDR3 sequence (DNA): TGTGCCAGCAGTTTAAACACTAAGTATGGCTACACCTTC.

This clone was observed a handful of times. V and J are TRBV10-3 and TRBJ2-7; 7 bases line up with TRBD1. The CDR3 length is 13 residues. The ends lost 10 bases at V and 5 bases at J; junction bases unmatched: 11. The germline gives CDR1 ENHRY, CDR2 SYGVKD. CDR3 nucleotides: TGTGCCACCAGGGGGACAATTTCGGACGAGCAGTACTTC. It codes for CATRGTISDEQYF.

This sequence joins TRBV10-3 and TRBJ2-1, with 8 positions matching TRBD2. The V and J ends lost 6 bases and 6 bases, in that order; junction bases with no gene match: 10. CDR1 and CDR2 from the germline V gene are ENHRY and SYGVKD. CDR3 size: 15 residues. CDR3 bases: TGTGCCATCAGCAACGGGCTAGCGGGCAGCAATGAGCAGTTCTTC. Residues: CAISNGLAGSNEQFF.

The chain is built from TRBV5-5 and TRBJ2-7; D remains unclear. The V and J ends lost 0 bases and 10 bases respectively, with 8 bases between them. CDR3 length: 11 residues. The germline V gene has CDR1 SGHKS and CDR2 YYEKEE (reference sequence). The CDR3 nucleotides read TGTGCCAGCAGCTTGGGTTATCTCCAGTACTTC. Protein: CASSLGYLQYF.